This TCR beta chain was captured in a study of PD-L1 blockade in urothelial cancer. The time point here: pretreatment peripheral blood. Germline V gene sequence: CDR1 LNHNV, CDR2 YYDKDF (reference sequence). The V and J ends lost 1 base and 5 bases respectively, with 5 bases between them. The CDR3 has 12 residues. This table comes from immunoSEQ multiplex PCR, and its TCRdb copy is limited to in-frame clones, with some not included. The sample shows around 68,000 clones, roughly 77% of them seen only once. The V and J genes are TRBV15 and TRBJ2-5; the D is unclear. The sample consisted of PBMCs, taken around atezolizumab (anti-PD-L1) treatment. The sequence came from a man aged 70-80 years with urothelial cancer. CDR3 region: CATSRGYETQYF. In DNA form, the CDR3 reads TGTGCCACCAGCAGAGGCTACGAGACCCAGTACTTC.